Below are 20 T cell receptor beta chains sequenced from a single sample in a study of T cell repertoires in cytomegalovirus infection. The antigens for these receptors are not known. One entry per CDR3 protein results from TCRdb running MiXCR on the reads. The sample carries about a million distinct CDR3 sequences, approximately 33% recorded once. The sample in question was cultured CD8+ T cells from PBMCs, obtained from culture after CMV antigen stimulation. The source of these receptors is a human donor in good health (CMV status not recorded). Some clones in this sample may be carry-over from other donors' samples.

The chain carries TRBV29-1 and TRBJ2-2; no definite D call. The CDR3 is 13 amino acids. Germline CDR1 is SQVTM and CDR2 is ANQGSEA. Trimming took off 6 bases at V and 1 base at J, with 9 bases between the two ends. The CDR3 here is CSVHHMNTGELFF. The CDR3 bases are TGCAGCGTCCACCACATGAACACCGGGGAGCTGTTTTTT.

The CDR3 DNA sequence: TGTGCCAGCAGTTTAATCGGCACAGGCGGGGAGACCCAGTACTTC. As protein: CASSLIGTGGETQYF. V usage is TRBV27 and J usage is TRBJ2-5; D is possibly TRBD1 or TRBD2 (5 bases each). CDR1 is MNHEY and CDR2 is SMNVEV in the germline V gene (reference sequence). The CDR3 is made up of 15 amino acids. V dropped 2 bases and J dropped 5 bases, with 15 bases sitting between them.

This clonotype was seen ten or more times. The gene calls are TRBV7-2 and TRBJ1-6; a possible D gene is TRBD1 (5 bases). The CDR3 consists of 17 residues. Germline V gives CDR1 SGHTA, CDR2 FQGNSA. The V end was cut by 5 bases, the J end by 9 bases, with 23 bases between. CDR3 nucleotide sequence: TGTGCCAGCAGCCCCCTTGGTGGGGCACGCGGGGTTTCACCCCTCCACTTT. This encodes CASSPLGGARGVSPLHF.

In its sample, this clonotype was seen a few times. The chain recombines TRBV4-3 with TRBJ1-4; no clear D gene. The CDR3 runs 17 residues. The V gene lost 6 bases and the J gene lost 6 bases, with 23 bases spanning the gap. Germline CDR1 reads LGHNA; CDR2 reads YSLEER. The CDR3 loop reads CASRARRNSADDEKLFF. The CDR3 DNA reads as TGCGCCAGCAGGGCAAGGCGCAATTCGGCCGACGATGAAAAACTGTTTTTT.

This sequence joins TRBV10-3 and TRBJ2-3, with 12 bases aligning to TRBD1. V shed 2 bases, J shed 6 bases, and the junction held 6 bases outside the gene matches. This CDR3 comprises 16 residues. Germline lookup yields CDR1 ENHRY and CDR2 SYGVKD. For the CDR3, the DNA is TGTGCCATCAGTGAGAGGGGGACAGGGGGCGACGATACGCAGTATTTT. Translation: CAISERGTGGDDTQYF.

V usage is TRBV4-1 and J usage is TRBJ2-5; D is uncertain. V was pared by 1 base and J by 5 bases, with 8 bases between. Germline V lookup: CDR1 MGHRA, CDR2 YSYEKL. The CDR3 contains 13 residues. The CDR3 loop is CASSQVEGETQYF. In DNA form, the CDR3 reads TGCGCCAGCAGCCAAGTCGAAGGGGAGACCCAGTACTTC.

The rearrangement uses TRBV2 and TRBJ2-7, with a possible D match to TRBD1 (5 bases). The CDR3 contains 14 residues. Germline loops: CDR1 SNHLY, CDR2 FYNNEI. V gave up 7 bases and J gave up 1 base, with 14 bases separating them. Here the CDR3 DNA reads TGTGCCAGCACCGACCAGGGCGGTTCCTACGAGCAGTACTTC. It is translated as CASTDQGGSYEQYF.

This clonotype was detected ten times or more. The chain links TRBV7-6 to TRBJ2-1; 11 nucleotides align to TRBD2. V lost 4 bases and J lost 9; bases outside the gene matches: 8. Germline values: CDR1 SGHVS, CDR2 FNYEAQ. CDR3 length: 15 amino acids. In DNA form, the CDR3 reads TGTGCCAGCAGCTACACTAGCGGGGGCACGACTGAGCAGTTCTTC. Encoded protein: CASSYTSGGTTEQFF.

This chain uses TRBV11-2 with TRBJ2-5; TRBD2 matches at 7 bases. The CDR3 extends over 14 amino acids. V lost 7 bases and J lost 3; bases outside the gene matches: 8. Germline-derived CDR1 and CDR2 are SGHAT and FQNNGV. The CDR3 reads CASTPGLGEETQYF. The CDR3 bases are TGTGCCAGCACCCCCGGACTAGGGGAAGAGACCCAGTACTTC.

The chain uses TRBV25-1 and TRBJ2-5; possibly TRBD2 for D (6 bases). Germline V gene data show CDR1 as MGHDK and CDR2 as SYGVNS. This CDR3 contains 14 residues. With 3 bases removed from V and 5 bases from J, the gap between germline ends came to 13 bases. CDR3 coding DNA: TGTGCCAGCAGTGACCCACCGGGGGTCGAGACCCAGTACTTC. Protein: CASSDPPGVETQYF.

The CDR3 loop reads CASSLKTGGDPPGTEAFF. CDR3 in DNA: TGTGCCAGCAGTCTGAAGACAGGCGGGGACCCACCAGGCACTGAAGCTTTCTTT. The V call is TRBV6-6, the J call TRBJ1-1; tentatively, D is TRBD1 (6 bases). The germline gives CDR1 MNHNY, CDR2 SVGAGI (reference sequence). With 5 bases removed from V and 4 bases from J, the gap between germline ends came to 26 bases. This CDR3 region has 18 residues.

This clonotype was picked up many times. This chain links TRBV7-2 with TRBJ1-1; a possible D gene is TRBD1 (5 bases). From germline, CDR1 is SGHTA and CDR2 FQGNSA. The CDR3 has 16 residues. Trimming left V 2 bases short and J 1 base short, with 14 bases between. In DNA, the CDR3 is TGTGCCAGCAGCTTAATATCGCAGGGCTGGAACACTGAAGCTTTCTTT. Translated: CASSLISQGWNTEAFF.

This clonotype was detected once. Mismatch with germline at one junction end may stem from a read error. The chain couples TRBV7-6 to TRBJ2-1; 13 bases fit TRBD2. Germline-derived CDR1 and CDR2 are SGHVS and FNYEAQ. The CDR3 is made up of 16 amino acids. The CDR3 here is CASSYTSGGAGNGQFF. The CDR3 DNA sequence: TGTGCCAGCAGCTATACTAGCGGGGGGGCCGGGAATGGGCAGTTCTTC.

On this clonotype itself: A much larger clone is a single base away; this may be a read error. This sequence joins TRBV5-6 and TRBJ2-3; a weak D match, TRBD2 (5 bases). V lost 2 bases and J 4 bases, leaving 11 bases between the germline ends. The CDR3 runs 14 residues. From germline, CDR1 is SGHDT and CDR2 YYEEEE. The CDR3 bases are TGTGCCAGCAGCTTCCGGGGAGAGGCAGATACGCAGTATTTT. This translates into CASSFRGEADTQYF.

This clonotype was counted a few times. This chain connects TRBV15 to TRBJ1-5; tentatively, D is TRBD1 (5 bases). This CDR3 has 15 residues. With 0 bases removed from V and 6 bases from J, the gap between germline ends came to 12 bases. Germline CDR1 and CDR2: LNHNV and YYDKDF (reference sequence). Written as DNA, the CDR3 is TGTGCCACCAGCAGAGATAGGGGAGAGGTTCAGCCCCAGCATTTT. This gives the protein CATSRDRGEVQPQHF. Full variable domain (remainder filled in from reference TRBV15 and TRBJ1-5): DAMVIQNPRYQVTQFGKPVTLSCSQTLNHNVMYWYQQKSSQAPKLLFHYYDKDFNNEADTPDNFQSRRPNTSFCFLDIRSPGLGDTAMYLCATSRDRGEVQPQHFGDGTRLSIL.

The genes are TRBV7-3 and TRBJ2-7, with D possibly matching TRBD1 (6 bases). V was cut by 1 base and J by 1 base, with 11 bases left in between. The CDR3 runs to 15 residues. CDR1 and CDR2 (germline): SGHTA, FQGTGA. The CDR3 nucleotides read TGTGCCAGCAGCTTAAGCCAGGGGCGGTCCTACGAGCAGTACGTC. This translates into CASSLSQGRSYEQYV.

J is TRBJ2-7 and V is TRBV7-9; D ambiguous. CDR1 is SEHNR, CDR2 FQNEAQ, per germline (reference sequence). The CDR3 consists of 14 residues. V lost 6 bases and J 0 bases, leaving 12 bases between the germline ends. The CDR3 sequence: CASSFFPSSYEQYV. The CDR3 DNA reads as TGTGCCAGCAGTTTCTTCCCTAGCTCCTACGAGCAGTACGTC.

This clonotype was seen at least ten times. The DNA of the CDR3 is TGTGCCAGCAGCTTGGTAAACAGGGGGCGCTTTTGGGAGACCCAGTACTTC. Protein product: CASSLVNRGRFWETQYF. V and J are TRBV7-2 and TRBJ2-5, with 9 bases matching TRBD1. The CDR3 loop spans 17 amino acids. Trimming took 3 bases from V and 5 from J; bases not matched to a gene: 13. Germline CDR1 and CDR2: SGHTA and FQGNSA.

This chain connects TRBV2 to TRBJ1-1; a weak D match, TRBD1 (6 bases). Germline V gene lookup returns CDR1 SNHLY and CDR2 FYNNEI. The ends were cut back, 1 base at V and 6 bases at J, with 12 bases in the middle. CDR3 length: 14 amino acids. The CDR3 bases are TGTGCCAGCAGTGAAGAGGGGGGAACAGCTGAAGCTTTCTTT. It codes for CASSEEGGTAEAFF. Filled out from reference TRBV2 and TRBJ1-1, the complete variable domain reads EPEVTQTPSHQVTQMGQEVILRCVPISNHLYFYWYRQILGQKVEFLVSFYNNEISEKSEIFDDQFSVERPDGSNFTLKIRSTKLEDSAMYFCASSEEGGTAEAFFGQGTRLTVV.

This clonotype was detected a few times. The chain couples TRBV7-9 to TRBJ2-1; the match to TRBD1 covers 7 bases. This CDR3 contains 16 residues. V lost 1 base and J lost 2; bases outside the gene matches: 5. Germline-derived CDR1 and CDR2 are SEHNR and FQNEAQ (reference sequence). The chain's CDR3 is CASSLGIRGTYNEQFF. CDR3 DNA: TGTGCCAGCAGCTTAGGTATCAGGGGGACCTACAATGAGCAGTTCTTC.